This paragraph covers one T cell receptor (beta chain) sequence. The antigen this receptor binds is unknown. No base quality values were provided; no much bigger clone lies one nucleotide off. Taken from cysteine to phenylalanine, the CDR3 has 15 residues. The kept DNA is CDR3 alone, 45 bases in frame from the first base. V is cut by 2 bases and J by 0 bases, and the space between the germline ends is 11 bases. The germline V gene specifies LGHNA as CDR1 and YSLEER as CDR2. This specimen belongs to a study of blood T cell repertoires in COVID-19 (dated by TCRdb to the early 2020s). Some background on the complete study: The collaborator samples originated in the United States, Italy and Spain and spanned the acute and convalescent phases of COVID-19. Where available, HLA class I and class II types were taken from metadata supplied by the sample provider and were not determined by assay-based typing. The prospective study material was composed of cDNA or gDNA derived from T cells, B-cell-depleted T cells, or PBMCs. The samples were drawn from the first 160 participants of the ongoing ImmuneRACE study and from 1,254 subjects provided by 6 global collaborators. The repertoires were released in a freely available public database meant as a resource for research on the immune response to SARS-CoV-2. Deeply sampled blood TCRbeta repertoires from subjects exposed to, actively infected with, or recovered from COVID-19 were included in the dataset. The sample metadata nearly always contained a de-identified subject ID, COVID-19 status, age in years and sex.

Participants in the prospective study were aged about 18 to 100 years, lived in approximately 26 United States geographic areas, and enrolled through a virtual design. In the prospective study, participants were assigned to cohorts based on the clinical history participants reported in a screening survey and a study questionnaire. In the prospective study, whole blood, serum and a nasopharyngeal or oropharyngeal swab were collected from each participant by mobile phlebotomists. Participants in the prospective study had the option to provide additional blood draws and questionnaires over a 2-month period. Prospective study blood samples were shipped either frozen or at room temperature before DNA extraction. Summary of the overall study and its limitations: How much clinical and demographic metadata was included differed by source and by participant, and the metadata was provided uncurated.

TCRbeta CDR3 regions were amplified from genomic DNA by means of the immunoSEQ Assay, a bias-controlled multiplex PCR. In the source study's methods: Nucleated cell counts per sample were estimated from amplification of reference gene primers within the assay. Sequence reads were collapsed and filtered to measure the absolute abundance of every unique TCRbeta CDR3 rearrangement. Productive Simpson clonality was computed per sample as the square root of Simpson's diversity index over productive rearrangements. TCRdb took over this immuneACCESS table, retaining in-frame rearrangements with V and J assigned. Such tables are incomplete; in checked studies, under half of the missing clones stem from an unresolved V gene, and the remainder is unexplained. From that table come the V and J calls and clone size; the DNA was used to work out D and trimming. The sample yields about 280,000 clones; nearly 90% were counted once. In total, the top ten clones hold around 1.7% of the sample.

The clonotype comes from a woman under 30 with acute COVID-19. The sequence is built from TRBV4-3 and TRBJ2-7; no confident D gene assignment can be made. Input material: PBMCs or T cells enriched from blood (not recorded which). The sequenced DNA is TGCGCCAGCAGCCAAACTTTCACCATCTCCTACGAGCAGTACTTC. Its translation reads: CASSQTFTISYEQYF.